A selection of T cell receptor beta chains follows, all from one sample in a study of human CD8 memory T cell subsets. TCRdb re-called the 5' RACE reads; one entry per CDR3 protein, DNA not given. The sample totals some 5,300 distinct CDR3 sequences. Sequencing used CD8+ T cells from PBMCs. All receptors come from a human donor in good health. The CDR3 runs from the conserved cysteine through the conserved F or W. Size tells how often a clone was seen (once, few, many) or the class of an expanded clone, and some rows leave it out.

J gene	clone size	V gene	CDR3 protein
TRBJ2-5	NA	TRBV12-3/TRBV12-4	CASSLESGETQYF
TRBJ1-2	NA	TRBV25-1	CASSELGGADGYTF
TRBJ1-5	NA	TRBV5-5	CASSLEGGQPQHF
TRBJ2-5	medium-sized	TRBV28	CASSTILAGQETQYF
TRBJ2-5	NA	TRBV13	CASSPGTLGETQYF
TRBJ2-2	medium-sized	TRBV12-3/TRBV12-4	CASSTPPGTSDGELFF
TRBJ2-7	NA	TRBV29-1	CSVAGVSTIYEQYF
TRBJ1-1	medium-sized	TRBV4-1	CASSSGPLGSTEAFF
TRBJ2-1	medium-sized	TRBV19	CATGLAGYNEQFF
TRBJ1-2	NA	TRBV20-1	CSARDGRASNYGYTF
TRBJ2-3	NA	TRBV12-3/TRBV12-4	CASTRRWRDTQYF
TRBJ1-1	medium-sized	TRBV5-1	CASSLEGGNTEAFF
TRBJ1-1	NA	TRBV4-3	CASSPNSGGTEAFF
TRBJ2-1	NA	TRBV4-1	CASSQGGREQFF
TRBJ2-7	medium-sized	TRBV6-1	CASSGFVGGSSYEQYF
TRBJ1-4	NA	TRBV12-3/TRBV12-4	CASSPRSFNEKLFF
TRBJ1-1	NA	TRBV10-3	CAISERQVGAHTEAFF
TRBJ1-4	NA	TRBV7-9	CASSLGLNEKLFF
TRBJ1-2	NA	TRBV28	CASSSPTSGSSYGYTF
TRBJ2-3	medium-sized	TRBV6-6	CASLAGAADTQYF
TRBJ2-1	NA	TRBV20-1	CSARAGTSGRFYEQFF
TRBJ1-2	medium-sized	TRBV29-1	CSVVLSQGAAGYTF
TRBJ1-2	NA	TRBV27	CASGSDWEGYTF
TRBJ1-1	NA	TRBV18	CASSPTGGDTEAFF
TRBJ2-2	NA	TRBV7-9	CASSASWGQYTGELFF
TRBJ2-7	NA	TRBV12-3/TRBV12-4	CASSFAASKHYEQYF
TRBJ1-1	NA	TRBV20-1	CSALHGAEAFF
TRBJ1-2	NA	TRBV11-3	CASSLDTGVGYTF
TRBJ2-1	NA	TRBV11-2	CASSFRAGQKDNEQFF
TRBJ2-1	NA	TRBV27	CASNEGPPMLDEQFF
TRBJ1-5	NA	TRBV28	CASRGTTNQPQHF
TRBJ1-1	large	TRBV4-1	CASSQEGQHTEAFF
TRBJ1-2	NA	TRBV4-2	CASSQDLGGYTF
TRBJ2-4	NA	TRBV7-9	CASSLFGGHQYF
TRBJ1-1	NA	TRBV28	CASSQNRGRNTEAFF
TRBJ1-5	NA	TRBV27	CASSLRNSNQPQHF
TRBJ2-1	NA	TRBV12-3/TRBV12-4	CASRLLGGRADEQFF
TRBJ2-3	medium-sized	TRBV2	CASTAPDGDTQYF
TRBJ1-2	medium-sized	TRBV28	CASRWRGPNYGYTF
TRBJ2-7	NA	TRBV20-1	CSARVERRYEQYF
TRBJ2-5	NA	TRBV19	CASSPSLAGGRETQYF
TRBJ2-7	NA	TRBV7-9	CALEPAGGKSSYEQYF
TRBJ2-1	medium-sized	TRBV5-1	CASSLLGQGGDEQFF
TRBJ2-7	NA	TRBV6-6	CASTDRGITSYEQYF
TRBJ2-1	NA	TRBV7-9	CASSSAGERNEQFF